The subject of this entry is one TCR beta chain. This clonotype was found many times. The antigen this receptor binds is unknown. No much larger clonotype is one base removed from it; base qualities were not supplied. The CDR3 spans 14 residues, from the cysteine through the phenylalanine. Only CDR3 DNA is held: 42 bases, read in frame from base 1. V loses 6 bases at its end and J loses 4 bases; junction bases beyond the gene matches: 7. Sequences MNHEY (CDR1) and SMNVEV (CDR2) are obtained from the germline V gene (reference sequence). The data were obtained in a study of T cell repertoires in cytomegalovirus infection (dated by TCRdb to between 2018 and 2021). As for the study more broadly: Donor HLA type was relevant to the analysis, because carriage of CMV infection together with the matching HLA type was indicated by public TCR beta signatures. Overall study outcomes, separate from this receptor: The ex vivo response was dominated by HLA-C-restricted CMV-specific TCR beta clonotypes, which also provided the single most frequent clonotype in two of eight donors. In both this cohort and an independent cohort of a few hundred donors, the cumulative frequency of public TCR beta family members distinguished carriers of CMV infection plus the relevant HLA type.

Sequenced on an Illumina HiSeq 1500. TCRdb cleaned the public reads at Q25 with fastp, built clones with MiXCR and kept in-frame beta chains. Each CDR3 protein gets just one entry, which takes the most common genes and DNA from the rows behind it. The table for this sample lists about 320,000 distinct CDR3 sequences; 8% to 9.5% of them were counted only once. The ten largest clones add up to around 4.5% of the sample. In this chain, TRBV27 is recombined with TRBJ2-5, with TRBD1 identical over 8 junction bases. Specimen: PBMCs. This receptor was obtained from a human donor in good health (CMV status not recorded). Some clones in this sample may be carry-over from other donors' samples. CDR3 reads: CASSPDRGPETQYF. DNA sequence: TGTGCCAGCAGCCCCGACAGGGGACCAGAGACCCAGTACTTC.